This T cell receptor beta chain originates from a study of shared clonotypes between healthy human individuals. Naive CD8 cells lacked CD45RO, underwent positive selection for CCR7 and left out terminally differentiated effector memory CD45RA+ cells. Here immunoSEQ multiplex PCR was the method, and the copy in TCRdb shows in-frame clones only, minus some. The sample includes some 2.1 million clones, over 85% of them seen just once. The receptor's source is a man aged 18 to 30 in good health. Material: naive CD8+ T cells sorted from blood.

DNA of the CDR3: TGTGCCAGCAGTGATTCAGTGGGCCTGGCCAAAAACATTCAGTACTTC. Its translation is CASSDSVGLAKNIQYF. The chain couples TRBV2 to TRBJ2-4; D unclear. This CDR3 region has 16 residues. The V end lost 3 bases, the J end lost 1 base, and 13 bases lay between the germline ends. Germline V lookup: CDR1 SNHLY, CDR2 FYNNEI.